A single sample gave rise to the 21 T cell receptor beta chains below, sequenced in a study of cytomegalovirus exposure and HLA in healthy donors. Primers: 60 Vbeta forward and 13 Jbeta reverse. TCRdb's copy holds only in-frame clones and misses some; the assay was immunoSEQ multiplex PCR. The table includes 210,000 or so clones, approximately 87% detected once. The sample comprised PBMCs. These receptors were obtained from a human donor in good health.

This clone turned up a few times. The chain carries TRBV18 and TRBJ1-5; no firm D call. Germline values: CDR1 KGHSH, CDR2 LQKENI. V was trimmed by 2 bases and J by 5 bases, leaving 16 bases between them. The CDR3 spans 16 residues. The CDR3 DNA follows: TGTGCCAGCTCACCATATGCGGGGAGCAGCGATCAGCCCCAGCATTTT. This codes for CASSPYAGSSDQPQHF.

The chain has TRBV19 and TRBJ2-3, with 9 bases fitting TRBD2. The CDR3 extends over 16 amino acids. Germline-derived CDR1 and CDR2 are LNHDA and SQIVND (reference sequence). Unmatched junction bases numbered 8, after V lost 1 base and J lost 6 bases. For the CDR3, the DNA is TGTGCCAGTAGTATAGTTGGAGCGGGAGGCAGGGATACGCAGTATTTT. This codes for CASSIVGAGGRDTQYF.

This clone was picked up a small number of times. V is TRBV28 and J is TRBJ2-3, with D possibly matching TRBD1 (6 bases). This CDR3 is 16 amino acids long. Trimming stripped 4 bases from V and 4 bases from J, with 18 bases between. Germline CDR1 reads MDHEN; CDR2 reads SYDVKM. CDR3 loop: CASSSPGVGSSDTQYF. The CDR3 region has the DNA TGTGCCAGCAGTTCCCCAGGGGTGGGATCTTCAGATACGCAGTATTTT.

The chain uses TRBV29-1 and TRBJ1-2; D gene ambiguous. This CDR3 comprises 14 residues. Germline loops: CDR1 SQVTM, CDR2 ANQGSEA. V was clipped by 1 base and J by 2 bases, with 11 bases between them. The CDR3 region is CSVEGESRNYGYTF. The CDR3 DNA reads as TGCAGCGTTGAAGGGGAGAGTCGGAACTATGGCTACACCTTC.

The rearrangement links TRBV5-5 to TRBJ2-7; TRBD1 agrees at 11 bases. Looked up from germline, CDR1 is SGHKS and CDR2 is YYEKEE (reference sequence). Trimming at V came to 5 bases and at J to 0 bases, leaving 7 bases not matched to a gene. The CDR3 has 16 residues. The CDR3 is CASSAYGTGGSYEQYF. The CDR3 coding sequence is TGTGCCAGCAGTGCGTACGGGACAGGGGGCTCCTACGAGCAGTACTTC.

This chain joins TRBV5-4 and TRBJ1-4, with 9 bases identical to TRBD1. CDR1 and CDR2 (germline): SGHNT, YYREEE (reference sequence). The CDR3 has 15 residues. J gave up 7 bases and V 1 base, and 5 bases lay outside the gene matches. The CDR3 region has the DNA TGTGCCAGCAGCTTGCAACAGGGGGCGGGTGAAAAACTGTTTTTT. Translating gives CASSLQQGAGEKLFF.

This clone was seen only once. CDR3 amino acids: CASSQSRSPSYEQYF. DNA of the CDR3: TGCGCCAGCAGCCAATCCCGTAGCCCCTCCTACGAGCAGTACTTC. V is TRBV4-3 and J is TRBJ2-7, with no clear D. The CDR3 has 15 amino acids. Germline values: CDR1 LGHNA, CDR2 YSLEER. Trimming stripped 2 bases from V and 0 bases from J, with 11 bases between.

The chain links TRBV6-5 to TRBJ2-3; no clear D. From germline, CDR1 is MNHEY and CDR2 SVGAGI. This CDR3 is built from 14 residues. Trimming left V 7 bases short and J 4 bases short, with 15 bases between. As DNA, the CDR3 is TGTGCCAGCACCCCGGTAGTTTCTCCAGATACGCAGTATTTT. It codes for CASTPVVSPDTQYF.

This sequence joins TRBV25-1 and TRBJ2-7, with 7 bases identical to TRBD1. The CDR3 is 14 amino acids. V was clipped by 4 bases and J by 2 bases; unmatched bases: 5. Germline V gene lookup returns CDR1 MGHDK and CDR2 SYGVNS. CDR3 amino acids: CASSARTGTYEQYF. In nucleotides, the CDR3 is TGTGCCAGCAGTGCGCGGACAGGAACCTACGAGCAGTACTTC.

The chain couples TRBV7-3 to TRBJ2-1; no firm D call. Germline V lookup: CDR1 SGHTA, CDR2 FQGTGA. The CDR3 is 15 amino acids. V was pared by 2 bases and J by 4 bases, with 12 bases between. In DNA, the CDR3 is TGTGCCAGCAGCTTAGATTTTCGCACTTACAATGAGCAGTTCTTC. It codes for CASSLDFRTYNEQFF.

The V call is TRBV5-1, the J call TRBJ2-1; 9 bases are a match to TRBD2. The ends lost 7 bases at V and 6 bases at J; junction bases unmatched: 11. The CDR3 loop spans 15 amino acids. Germline CDR1 reads SGHRS; CDR2 reads YFSETQ. The CDR3 sequence is CASRLLAGEANEQFF. The CDR3 DNA reads TGCGCCAGCCGTCTTTTAGCGGGAGAGGCCAATGAGCAGTTCTTC.

The V gene is TRBV7-9, the J gene TRBJ2-3; 8 bases map to TRBD2. Trimming cost V 1 base and J 0 bases; bases outside gene matches: 9. CDR3 size: 18 residues. The germline V gene encodes CDR1 SEHNR and CDR2 FQNEAQ (reference sequence). The CDR3, as DNA: TGTGCCAGCAGCTTAGGGGTCGGCGGGACTAGGAGCACAGATACGCAGTATTTT. It encodes CASSLGVGGTRSTDTQYF.

This chain links TRBV6-1 with TRBJ2-2; D gene uncertain. The germline V gene encodes CDR1 MNHNS and CDR2 SASEGT. This CDR3 region has 14 residues. The CDR3 here is CARSIASNTGELFF. The DNA of the CDR3 is TGTGCTCGGAGCATCGCATCGAACACCGGGGAGCTGTTTTTT.

This clone was observed a few times. This chain joins TRBV11-2 and TRBJ2-7; a weak D match, TRBD1 (5 bases). V was cut by 6 bases and J by 2 bases, with 14 bases left in between. This CDR3 is built from 14 residues. Germline V gene sequence: CDR1 SGHAT, CDR2 FQNNGV. DNA for the CDR3: TGTGCCAGCAGTTCGTTCCAGGGCCCCTACGAGCAGTACTTC. Translated: CASSSFQGPYEQYF.

J is TRBJ2-3 and V is TRBV7-2; 8 bases are shared with TRBD2. The CDR3 has 15 amino acids. CDR1 is SGHTA, CDR2 FQGNSA, per germline. V dropped 3 bases and J dropped 2; count of bases not matched to a gene: 4. This CDR3 reads CASSFGTRYTDTQYF. Written as DNA, the CDR3 is TGTGCCAGCAGCTTTGGGACTAGATACACAGATACGCAGTATTTT.

This clone was picked up one time. This chain links TRBV6-1 with TRBJ1-2, with 8 bases identical to TRBD1. The V and J ends lost 0 bases and 4 bases, in that order; junction bases with no gene match: 4. The CDR3 loop spans 15 amino acids. The germline V gene encodes CDR1 MNHNS and CDR2 SASEGT. In DNA, the CDR3 is TGTGCCAGCAGTGAAGCGCAGGGGGCGGGCTATGGCTACACCTTC. Translated, it gives CASSEAQGAGYGYTF.

This sequence joins TRBV11-2 and TRBJ1-1; no firm D call. Germline values: CDR1 SGHAT, CDR2 FQNNGV. The CDR3 length is 15 residues. V lost 6 bases, J lost 1 base, and 15 bases lay in between. This CDR3 reads CASSPNTNRNTEAFF. In DNA, the CDR3 is TGTGCCAGCAGTCCGAACACAAATCGGAACACTGAAGCTTTCTTT.

The V gene is TRBV5-6, the J gene TRBJ2-1; D perhaps matches TRBD1 (5 bases). Germline CDR1 and CDR2: SGHDT and YYEEEE. This CDR3 has 12 amino acids. Trimming cost V 2 bases and J 6 bases, with 6 bases left between them. CDR3 sequence reads: CASSFRVNEQFF. As DNA, the CDR3 is TGTGCCAGCAGCTTCAGGGTCAATGAGCAGTTCTTC. Variable domain in full (rest from reference TRBV5-6 and TRBJ2-1): DAGVTQSPTHLIKTRGQQVTLRCSPKSGHDTVSWYQQALGQGPQFIFQYYEEEERQRGNFPDRFSGHQFPNYSSELNVNALLLGDSALYLCASSFRVNEQFFGPGTRLTVL.

The rearrangement links TRBV10-3 to TRBJ2-3, with TRBD2 matching 14 bases. V lost 4 bases to trimming and J lost 0 bases; unmatched junction nucleotides: 3. CDR3 length: 17 amino acids. Germline-derived CDR1 and CDR2 are ENHRY and SYGVKD. CDR3 amino acids: CAISATSGRASTDTQYF. The DNA of the CDR3 is TGTGCCATCAGTGCGACTAGCGGGAGGGCCAGCACAGATACGCAGTATTTT.

The CDR3 spells CASSVVGRSQETQYF. The DNA of the CDR3 is TGTGCCAGCAGCGTAGTCGGGAGAAGTCAAGAGACCCAGTACTTC. The chain has TRBV9 and TRBJ2-5, with D possibly being TRBD2 (6 bases). There are 15 residues in the CDR3. Trimming took 0 bases from V and 2 from J, leaving 11 bases between them. Per germline, CDR1 SGDLS and CDR2 YYNGEE.

J is TRBJ2-7 and V is TRBV30; TRBD2 matches 7 bases. There are 14 residues in the CDR3. Germline V lookup: CDR1 GTSNPN, CDR2 SVGIG (reference sequence). The ends lost 4 bases at V and 3 bases at J; junction bases unmatched: 9. CDR3 in DNA: TGTGCCTGGACCAACGAGGGACTAAGCTACGAGCAGTACTTC. It yields the protein CAWTNEGLSYEQYF.